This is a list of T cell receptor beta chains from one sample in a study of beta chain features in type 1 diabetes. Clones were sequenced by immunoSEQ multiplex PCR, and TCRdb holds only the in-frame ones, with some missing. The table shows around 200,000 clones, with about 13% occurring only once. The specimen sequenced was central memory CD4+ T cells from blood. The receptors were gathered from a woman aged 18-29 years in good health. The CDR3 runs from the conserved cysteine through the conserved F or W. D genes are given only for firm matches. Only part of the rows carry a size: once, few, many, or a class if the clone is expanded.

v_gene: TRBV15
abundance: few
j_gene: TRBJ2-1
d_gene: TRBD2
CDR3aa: CATSRGETSGTEQFF
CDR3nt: TGTGCCACCAGCAGAGGAGAGACTAGCGGCACCGAGCAGTTCTTC

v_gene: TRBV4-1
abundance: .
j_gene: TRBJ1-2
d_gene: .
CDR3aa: CASRRRGRDYGYTF
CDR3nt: TGCGCCAGCAGACGGAGAGGTCGAGACTATGGCTACACCTTC

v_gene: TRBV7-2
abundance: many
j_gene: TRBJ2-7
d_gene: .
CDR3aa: CASSLGLGYEQYF
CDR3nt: TGTGCCAGCAGCTTGGGGCTGGGGTACGAGCAGTACTTC

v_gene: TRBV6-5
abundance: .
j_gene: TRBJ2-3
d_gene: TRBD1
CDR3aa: CASSNTGGDTDTQYF
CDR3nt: TGTGCCAGCAGTAACACAGGGGGAGACACAGATACGCAGTATTTT

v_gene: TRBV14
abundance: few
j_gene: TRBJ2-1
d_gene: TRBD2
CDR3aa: CASSPSLAMGHNEQFF
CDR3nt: TGTGCCAGCAGCCCATCACTAGCGATGGGCCACAATGAGCAGTTCTTC

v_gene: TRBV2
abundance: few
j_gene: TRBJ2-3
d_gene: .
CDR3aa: CASNPTGTDTQYF
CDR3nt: TGTGCCAGCAATCCGACAGGCACAGATACGCAGTATTTT

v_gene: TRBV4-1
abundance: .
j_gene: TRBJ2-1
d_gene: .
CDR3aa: CASSPTVSIGLVRNEQFF
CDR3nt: TGCGCCAGCAGCCCGACTGTTTCTATTGGACTGGTTCGCAATGAGCAGTTCTTC

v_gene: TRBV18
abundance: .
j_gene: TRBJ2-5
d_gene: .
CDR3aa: CASSPSPSLWETQYF
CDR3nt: TGTGCCAGCTCACCCAGTCCTTCGTTGTGGGAGACCCAGTACTTC

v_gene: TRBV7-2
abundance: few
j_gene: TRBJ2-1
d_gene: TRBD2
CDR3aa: CASSVTSGMYEQFF
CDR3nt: TGTGCCAGCAGCGTGACTAGCGGGATGTATGAGCAGTTCTTC

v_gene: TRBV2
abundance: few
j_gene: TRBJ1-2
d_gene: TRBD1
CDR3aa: CASTFTGGVRGYTF
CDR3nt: TGTGCCAGCACGTTCACAGGGGGAGTTCGTGGCTACACCTTC

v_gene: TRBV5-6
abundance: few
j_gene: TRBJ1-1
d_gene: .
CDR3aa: CASIPPKAFF
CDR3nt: TGTGCCAGCATTCCCCCTAAAGCTTTCTTT

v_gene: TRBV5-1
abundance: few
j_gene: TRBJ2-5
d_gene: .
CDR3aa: CASSLVGGGQETQYF
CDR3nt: TGCGCCAGCAGCTTGGTGGGAGGGGGACAAGAGACCCAGTACTTC

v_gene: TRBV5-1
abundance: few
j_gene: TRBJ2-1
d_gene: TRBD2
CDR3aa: CASSLALTSGRLEQFF
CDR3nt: TGCGCCAGCAGCTTGGCCCTGACTAGCGGGAGGCTCGAGCAGTTCTTC

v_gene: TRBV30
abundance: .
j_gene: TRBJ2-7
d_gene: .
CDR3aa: CACQTSSYEQYF
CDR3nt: TGTGCCTGCCAAACATCTTCCTACGAGCAGTACTTC

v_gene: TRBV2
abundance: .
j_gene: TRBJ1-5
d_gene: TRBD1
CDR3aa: CASRGQVSNQPQHF
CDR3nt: TGTGCCAGCAGGGGACAGGTGAGCAATCAGCCCCAGCATTTT

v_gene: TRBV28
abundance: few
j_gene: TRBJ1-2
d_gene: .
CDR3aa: CASITTRDYGYTF
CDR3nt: TGTGCCAGCATCACGACGAGGGATTATGGCTACACCTTC

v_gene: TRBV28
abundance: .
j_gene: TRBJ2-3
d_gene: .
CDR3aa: CASSTDRSRNTQYF
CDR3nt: TGTGCCAGCAGTACAGACAGGTCGCGGAATACGCAGTATTTT

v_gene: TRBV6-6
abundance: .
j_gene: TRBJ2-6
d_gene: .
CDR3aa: CASNSPGANVLTF
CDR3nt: TGTGCCAGCAACTCCCCAGGGGCCAACGTCCTGACTTTC

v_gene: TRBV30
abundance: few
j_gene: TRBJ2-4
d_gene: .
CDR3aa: CAWSVLGPIQYF
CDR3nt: TGTGCCTGGAGTGTACTTGGTCCAATTCAGTACTTC

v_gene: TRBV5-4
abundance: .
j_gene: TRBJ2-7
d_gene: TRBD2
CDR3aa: CASSLGREGRYEQYF
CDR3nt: TGTGCCAGCAGCTTGGGTCGGGAGGGCCGGTACGAGCAGTACTTC

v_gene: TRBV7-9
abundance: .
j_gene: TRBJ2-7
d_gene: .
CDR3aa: CASREGGGAYEQYF
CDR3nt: TGTGCCAGCAGAGAAGGGGGGGGCGCCTACGAGCAGTACTTC

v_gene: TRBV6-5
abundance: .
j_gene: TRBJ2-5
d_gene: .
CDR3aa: CASSYTPHRGETQYF
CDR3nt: TGTGCCAGCAGCTATACGCCCCACCGCGGGGAGACCCAGTACTTC

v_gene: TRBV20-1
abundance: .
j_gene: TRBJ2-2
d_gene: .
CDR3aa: CSATGHGELFF
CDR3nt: TGCAGTGCTACAGGCCACGGGGAGCTGTTTTTT

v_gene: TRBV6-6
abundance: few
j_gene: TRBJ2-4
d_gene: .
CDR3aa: CASSYWASNIQYF
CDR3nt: TGTGCCAGCAGTTATTGGGCTAGCAACATTCAGTACTTC

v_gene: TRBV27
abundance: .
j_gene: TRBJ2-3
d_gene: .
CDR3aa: CASSKQVSTDTQYF
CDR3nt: TGTGCCAGCAGTAAACAGGTTTCCACAGATACGCAGTATTTT

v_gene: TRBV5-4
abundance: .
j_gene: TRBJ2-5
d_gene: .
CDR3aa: CASSSRPQASETQYF
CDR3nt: TGTGCCAGCAGCTCCCGGCCTCAGGCTTCAGAGACCCAGTACTTC

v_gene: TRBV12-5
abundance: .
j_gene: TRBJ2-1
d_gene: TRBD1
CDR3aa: CASGQGDTYNEQFF
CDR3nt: TGTGCTAGTGGCCAGGGGGACACTTACAATGAGCAGTTCTTC

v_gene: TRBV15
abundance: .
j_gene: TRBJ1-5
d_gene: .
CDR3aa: CATSRWQGINQPQHF
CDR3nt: TGTGCCACCAGCAGATGGCAGGGAATTAATCAGCCCCAGCATTTT

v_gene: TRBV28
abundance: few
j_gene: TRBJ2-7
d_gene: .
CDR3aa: CASSPAGSPAYEQYF
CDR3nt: TGTGCCAGCAGCCCGGCAGGGTCTCCTGCCTACGAGCAGTACTTC

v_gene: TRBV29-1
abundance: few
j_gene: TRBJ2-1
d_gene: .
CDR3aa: CSVGKGGGEQFF
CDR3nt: TGCAGCGTCGGAAAGGGGGGGGGCGAGCAGTTCTTC

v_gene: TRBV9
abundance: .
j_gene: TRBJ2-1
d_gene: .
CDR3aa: CASSPYGDEQFF
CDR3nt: TGTGCCAGCAGCCCATATGGAGATGAGCAGTTCTTC

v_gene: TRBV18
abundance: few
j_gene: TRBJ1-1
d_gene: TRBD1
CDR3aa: CASSGTGDTEAFF
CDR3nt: TGTGCCAGCTCCGGGACAGGGGACACTGAAGCTTTCTTT

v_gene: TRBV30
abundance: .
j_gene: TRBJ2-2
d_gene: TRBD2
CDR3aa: CATLREVTGELFF
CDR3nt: TGTGCCACCTTGCGGGAGGTCACCGGGGAGCTGTTTTTT

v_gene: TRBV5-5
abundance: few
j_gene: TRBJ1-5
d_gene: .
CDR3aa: CASSLSMDNIPHF
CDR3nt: TGTGCCAGCAGCTTGAGTATGGACAACATTCCGCATTTT

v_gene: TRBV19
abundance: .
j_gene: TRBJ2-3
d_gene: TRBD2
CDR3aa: CASKGTSGNTDTQYF
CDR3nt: TGTGCCAGTAAGGGAACTAGCGGGAACACAGATACGCAGTATTTT

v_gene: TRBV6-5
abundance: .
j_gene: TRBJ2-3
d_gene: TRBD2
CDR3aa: CASSRGLASTDTQYF
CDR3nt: TGTGCCAGCAGTCGAGGACTAGCTAGCACAGATACGCAGTATTTT

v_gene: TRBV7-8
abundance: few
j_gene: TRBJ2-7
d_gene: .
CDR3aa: CASSPGEPYEQYF
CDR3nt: TGTGCCAGCAGCCCGGGGGAGCCCTACGAGCAGTACTTC

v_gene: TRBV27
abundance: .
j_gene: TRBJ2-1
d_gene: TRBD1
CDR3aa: CASSFGQGVYNEQFF
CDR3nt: TGTGCCAGCAGTTTTGGACAGGGGGTTTACAATGAGCAGTTCTTC

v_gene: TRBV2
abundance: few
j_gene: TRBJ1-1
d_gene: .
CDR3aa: CASSDGTPLEAFF
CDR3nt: TGTGCCAGCAGCGACGGGACACCGCTTGAAGCTTTCTTT

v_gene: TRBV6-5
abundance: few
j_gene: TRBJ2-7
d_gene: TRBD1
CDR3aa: CASSLGTGRVYEQYF
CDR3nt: TGTGCCAGCAGTCTTGGGACAGGGCGGGTCTACGAGCAGTACTTC

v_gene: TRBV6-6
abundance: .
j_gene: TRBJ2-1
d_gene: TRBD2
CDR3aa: CASSYLAGGYNEQFF
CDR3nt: TGTGCCAGCAGTTATTTAGCGGGAGGGTACAATGAGCAGTTCTTC

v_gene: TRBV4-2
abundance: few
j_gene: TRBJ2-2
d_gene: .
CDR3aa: CASSQESRRNTGELFF
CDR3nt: TGTGCCAGCAGCCAAGAATCCAGGCGGAACACCGGGGAGCTGTTTTTT

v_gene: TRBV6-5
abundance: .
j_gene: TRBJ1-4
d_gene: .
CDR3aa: CASSEDLVNEKLFF
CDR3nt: TGTGCCAGCAGTGAGGACTTGGTCAATGAAAAACTGTTTTTT

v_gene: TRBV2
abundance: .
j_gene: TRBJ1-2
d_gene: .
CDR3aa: CASKAIGDSRRLYGYTF
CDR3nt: TGTGCCAGCAAAGCAATTGGGGACTCGCGACGGCTCTATGGCTACACCTTC

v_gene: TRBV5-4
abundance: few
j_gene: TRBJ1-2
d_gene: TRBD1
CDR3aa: CASSWGQGDGYGYTF
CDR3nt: TGTGCCAGCAGCTGGGGACAGGGGGACGGCTATGGCTACACCTTC

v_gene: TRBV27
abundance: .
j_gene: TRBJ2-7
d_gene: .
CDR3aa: CASSPDRVPKEQYF
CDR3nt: TGTGCCAGCAGTCCAGACCGGGTCCCGAAGGAGCAGTACTTC